This TCR beta chain was found in a study of T cell responses to AZD1222 COVID-19 vaccine. Findings and limits, study-wide: In a largely white British group with more females than males, clonal diversity was possibly underestimated. Researchers took repertoire samples only after the peak T cell response had come. After two AZD1222 doses, spike-specific TCR breadth and depth rose versus day 0. There were vaccine-associated CD4 TCRs across spike, dominant at 160-218 and 743-854.

TCRdb's table, derived via immunoSEQ multiplex PCR, lists solely in-frame clones and lacks some. The data show 130,000 to 150,000 clones, about 92% seen once. On this clone: Its antigen remains unidentified.

CDR3 length equals 12 residues. Trimming left V 5 bases short and J 7 bases short, with 9 bases between. Germline lookup yields CDR1 MNHEY and CDR2 SMNVEV (reference sequence). This receptor was obtained from an adult who had recovered from COVID-19. The chain carries TRBV27 and TRBJ2-1; D possibly corresponds to TRBD2 (6 bases). Sequences were derived from peripheral blood, sampled after recovery from COVID-19. Here the CDR3 DNA reads TGTGCCAGCAGTCAAGGGAGGAATGAGCAGTTCTTC. Amino acid sequence: CASSQGRNEQFF.